Listed below are T cell receptor beta chains from one sample, sequenced in a study of blood T cell repertoires in COVID-19. This table comes from immunoSEQ multiplex PCR, and its TCRdb copy is limited to in-frame clones, with some not included. The sample contains about 42,000 clones, nearly 90% of which appear only once. Material: peripheral blood. These receptors all come from a man aged 50-59 years with active COVID-19. The CDR3 runs from the conserved cysteine through the conserved F or W. D genes are given only for firm matches.

CDR3 length	V gene	J gene	D gene	CDR3 protein
15	TRBV5-1	TRBJ1-3	NA	CASLFNFRTNRTIYF
14	TRBV7-2	TRBJ1-6	TRBD1	CASATGRVNSPLHF
12	TRBV5-8	TRBJ2-3	NA	CASSPRGYTQYF
16	TRBV11-2	TRBJ1-2	NA	CASSSTGYRGSYGYTF
14	TRBV2	TRBJ2-5	TRBD1	CASSDMDRRKTQYF
15	TRBV10-3	TRBJ1-2	TRBD1	CAISENSGQGYGYTF
15	TRBV30	TRBJ2-7	TRBD2	CAWTSGLAESYEQYF
11	TRBV20-1	TRBJ2-3	NA	CSAEISDTQYF
14	TRBV11-2	TRBJ2-3	NA	CASSTRHNTDTQYF
14	TRBV10-1	TRBJ2-3	TRBD2	CASSDGGKTDTQYF
13	TRBV29-1	TRBJ1-5	NA	CSAADSPNQPQHF
18	TRBV19	TRBJ2-5	TRBD2	CASSILGKRGANQETQYF
14	TRBV27	TRBJ1-5	NA	CASSLSGWDQPQHF
16	TRBV4-2	TRBJ2-7	TRBD2	CASSQGTSGGAYEQYF
13	TRBV28	TRBJ1-2	TRBD1	CASRSTGARGYTF
16	TRBV6-2/TRBV6-3	TRBJ2-7	TRBD2	CASSYSPAGGLWEQYF
14	TRBV28	TRBJ2-1	NA	CASSFQSRYNEQFF
12	TRBV11-3	TRBJ1-1	TRBD1	CASSPQGTEAFF
14	TRBV5-6	TRBJ1-4	NA	CASSPAGPSEKLFF
10	TRBV20-1	TRBJ2-7	NA	CSAQGAMQYF
14	TRBV9	TRBJ1-2	NA	CASSVQAVNYGYTF
15	TRBV6-1	TRBJ1-1	TRBD1	CASSESDRVRTEAFF
14	TRBV5-1	TRBJ1-3	NA	CASSSQDSGNTIYF
14	TRBV3-1/TRBV3-2	TRBJ1-4	NA	CATPVGHRDEKLFF
17	TRBV5-4	TRBJ1-6	NA	CASSLGARSSYNSPLHF
15	TRBV29-1	TRBJ2-5	TRBD2	CSVGTSGDYQETQYF
18	TRBV9	TRBJ1-3	NA	CASSATGTPGPGGNTIYF
17	TRBV28	TRBJ2-7	TRBD1	CASSLVSGQGRPYEQYF
13	TRBV28	TRBJ1-1	NA	CASSGTGYTEAFF
14	TRBV7-2	TRBJ1-1	NA	CASSLGGGGTEAFF
14	TRBV6-1	TRBJ1-6	NA	CASSEQGINSPLHF
15	TRBV9	TRBJ2-2	TRBD2	CASSVGGGAGGELFF
14	TRBV14	TRBJ1-6	NA	CASKGGLHNSPLHF
12	TRBV12-3/TRBV12-4	TRBJ1-2	NA	CASSLDISGYTF
15	TRBV5-5	TRBJ2-3	TRBD2	CASSLSPGGSDTQYF
14	TRBV9	TRBJ1-6	TRBD1	CASSTTGGDSPLHF
16	TRBV2	TRBJ1-5	TRBD1	CASSVRQGGGNQPQHF
15	TRBV7-3	TRBJ2-2	TRBD1	CASSLQGAFGGELFF
16	TRBV4-1	TRBJ1-4	NA	CASSQVLAGNNEKLFF
15	TRBV9	TRBJ1-3	NA	CASSVEAGSGNTIYF
18	TRBV21-1	TRBJ2-7	NA	CASSFPPGHSLSSYEQYF
11	TRBV6-2/TRBV6-3	TRBJ2-1	NA	CASSPLLEQFF
14	TRBV7-2	TRBJ2-1	NA	CASSFSGWWGGLFF
11	TRBV12-3/TRBV12-4	TRBJ1-2	NA	CASSSNYGYTF
13	TRBV12-3/TRBV12-4	TRBJ1-1	NA	CASSPFEGTEAFF
15	TRBV19	TRBJ2-7	TRBD2	CASSMWGGGLYEQYF
13	TRBV6-5	TRBJ2-1	NA	CASSFLTSPEQFF